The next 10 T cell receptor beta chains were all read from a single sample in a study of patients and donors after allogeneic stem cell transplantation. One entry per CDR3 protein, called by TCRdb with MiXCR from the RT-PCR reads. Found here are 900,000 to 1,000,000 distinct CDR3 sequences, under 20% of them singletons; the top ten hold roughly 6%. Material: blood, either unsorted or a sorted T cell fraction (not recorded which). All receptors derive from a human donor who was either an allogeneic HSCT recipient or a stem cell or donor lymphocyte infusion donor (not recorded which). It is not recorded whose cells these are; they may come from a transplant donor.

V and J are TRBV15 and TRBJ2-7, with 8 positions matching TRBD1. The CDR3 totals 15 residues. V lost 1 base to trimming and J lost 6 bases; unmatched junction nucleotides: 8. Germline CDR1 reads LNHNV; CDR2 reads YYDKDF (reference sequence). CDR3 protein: CATSRVARGHIEQYF. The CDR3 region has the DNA TGTGCCACCAGCAGAGTTGCCAGGGGGCATATCGAGCAGTACTTC.

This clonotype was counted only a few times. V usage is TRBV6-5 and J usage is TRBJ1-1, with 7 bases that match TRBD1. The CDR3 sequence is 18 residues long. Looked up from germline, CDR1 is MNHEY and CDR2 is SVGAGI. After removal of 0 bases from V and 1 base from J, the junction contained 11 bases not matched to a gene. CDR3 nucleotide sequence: TGTGCCAGCAGTTACTCGAGGACAGGCGGGTTGAGGAACACTGAAGCTTTCTTT. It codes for CASSYSRTGGLRNTEAFF.

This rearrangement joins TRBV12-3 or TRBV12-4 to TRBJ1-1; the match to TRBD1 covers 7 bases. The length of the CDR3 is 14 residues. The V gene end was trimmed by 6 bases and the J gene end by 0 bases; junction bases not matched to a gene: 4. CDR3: CASRGQLMNTEAFF. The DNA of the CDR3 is TGTGCCAGCAGGGGACAGCTAATGAACACTGAAGCTTTCTTT.

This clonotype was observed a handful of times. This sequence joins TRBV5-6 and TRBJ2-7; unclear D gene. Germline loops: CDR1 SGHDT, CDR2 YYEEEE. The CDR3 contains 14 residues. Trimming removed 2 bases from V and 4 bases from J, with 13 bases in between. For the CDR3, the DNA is TGTGCCAGCAGCTTCCTTACAGACCGATACGAGCAGTACTTC. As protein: CASSFLTDRYEQYF. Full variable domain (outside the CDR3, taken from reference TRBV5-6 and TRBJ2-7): DAGVTQSPTHLIKTRGQQVTLRCSPKSGHDTVSWYQQALGQGPQFIFQYYEEEERQRGNFPDRFSGHQFPNYSSELNVNALLLGDSALYLCASSFLTDRYEQYFGPGTRLTVT.

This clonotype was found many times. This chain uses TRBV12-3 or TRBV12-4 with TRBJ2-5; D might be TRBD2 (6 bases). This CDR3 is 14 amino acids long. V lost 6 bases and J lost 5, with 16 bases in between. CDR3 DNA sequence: TGTGCCAGCAGAGGCCGGGACTCCTTCGAGACCCAGTACTTC. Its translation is CASRGRDSFETQYF.

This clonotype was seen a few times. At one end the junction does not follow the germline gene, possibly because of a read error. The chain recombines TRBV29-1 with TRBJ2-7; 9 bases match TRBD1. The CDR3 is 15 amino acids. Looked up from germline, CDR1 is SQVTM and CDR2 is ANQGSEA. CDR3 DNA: TGCAGCGTTGATTTGGGACAGGGAACCCCCTACGGGCAGTACTTC. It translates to CSVDLGQGTPYGQYF.

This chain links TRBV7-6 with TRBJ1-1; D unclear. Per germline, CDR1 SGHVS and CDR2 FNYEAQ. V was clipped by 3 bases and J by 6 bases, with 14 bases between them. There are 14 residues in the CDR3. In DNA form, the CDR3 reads TGTGCCAGCAGCTTCACCCCGACAAGTCCTGAAGCTTTCTTT. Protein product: CASSFTPTSPEAFF.

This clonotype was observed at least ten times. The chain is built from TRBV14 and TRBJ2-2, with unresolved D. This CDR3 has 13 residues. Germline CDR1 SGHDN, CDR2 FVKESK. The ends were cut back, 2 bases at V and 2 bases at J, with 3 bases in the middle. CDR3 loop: CASSQPNTGELFF. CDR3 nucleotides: TGTGCCAGCAGCCAACCTAACACCGGGGAGCTGTTTTTT.

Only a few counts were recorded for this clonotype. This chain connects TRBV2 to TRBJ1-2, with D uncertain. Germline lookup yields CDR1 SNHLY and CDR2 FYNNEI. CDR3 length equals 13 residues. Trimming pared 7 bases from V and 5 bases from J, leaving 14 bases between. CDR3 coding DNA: TGTGCCAGCATCCCCGGACGGACGTATGGCTACACCTTC. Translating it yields CASIPGRTYGYTF.

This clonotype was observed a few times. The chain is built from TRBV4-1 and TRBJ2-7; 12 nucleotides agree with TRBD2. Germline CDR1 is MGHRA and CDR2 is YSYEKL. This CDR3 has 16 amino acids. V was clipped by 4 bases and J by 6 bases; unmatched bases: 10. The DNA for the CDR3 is TGCGCCAGCAGCCCAACCGGACTAGCGGGACTAAGCGAGCAGTACTTC. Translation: CASSPTGLAGLSEQYF.